These 10 T cell receptor beta chains were all obtained from the same sample, sequenced in a study of blood T cells in healthy people across ages. Sample-barcoded 5' priming and a J-beta primer mix drove a second PCR of 7 to 11 cycles. TCRdb processed the 5' RACE reads anew with MiXCR; each CDR3 protein has one entry. The sample shows approximately 900,000 distinct CDR3 sequences, almost 30% of them seen only once. The sample was also reused in another study, on T cells of mothers and their children.

Sequenced sample: blood. These receptor sequences come from a woman in her forties in good health.

This clonotype was seen only a few times. The chain links TRBV5-4 to TRBJ2-4, with D possibly being TRBD1 (6 bases). The J call is doubtful: the DNA matches TRBJ2-7 better. The CDR3 is 14 residues long. Germline CDR1 is SGHNT and CDR2 is YYREEE (reference sequence). CDR3 residues: CASSLRTEQHEQYF. DNA for the CDR3: TGTGCCAGCAGCCTGCGGACAGAACAACACGAGCAGTACTTC.

The CDR3, as DNA: TGTGCCAGCAGCCCTACTGACAGGGGTCGTGAGCAGTACTTC. Translating gives CASSPTDRGREQYF. This sequence joins TRBV7-9 and TRBJ2-7; TRBD1 matches at 8 bases. CDR1 SEHNR and CDR2 FQNEAQ come from the germline V gene (reference sequence). The CDR3 covers 14 residues. Trimming cost V 5 bases and J 7 bases; bases outside gene matches: 10.

The table lists this clonotype with a few counts. The CDR3: CASSFQGSPNQPQHF. The DNA of the CDR3 is TGTGCCAGCAGCTTTCAGGGTTCTCCTAATCAGCCCCAGCATTTT. The rearrangement uses TRBV7-2 and TRBJ1-5; perhaps TRBD1 as D (5 bases). The CDR3 runs to 15 residues. V was shortened by 3 bases and J by 4 bases, with 13 bases between the two germline ends. Germline-derived CDR1 and CDR2 are SGHTA and FQGNSA.

This clonotype was observed many times. V gene TRBV29-1 combines with J gene TRBJ2-3; 9 bases align to TRBD1. CDR3 length equals 18 residues. The germline CDR1 and CDR2 sequences are SQVTM and ANQGSEA. V was clipped by 1 base and J by 1 base; unmatched bases: 12. The CDR3 coding sequence is TGCAGCGTTGAAGTATTCCCGGGACAGGGTGGAGGCACAGATACGCAGTATTTT. Its translation is CSVEVFPGQGGGTDTQYF.

The sample holds a few counts of this clonotype. The chain recombines TRBV12-3 or TRBV12-4 with TRBJ1-2; 10 bases line up with TRBD1. J gave up 8 bases and V 4 bases, and 10 bases lay outside the gene matches. This CDR3 spans 15 amino acids. DNA of the CDR3: TGTGCCAGCAGTTCACGGGACAGGGGATCTGAAGGCTACACCTTC. This codes for CASSSRDRGSEGYTF.

About this clonotype itself: The junction shows a germline mismatch at one end, possibly a read error. This chain uses TRBV10-3 with TRBJ2-7; 8 bases map to TRBD1. The V gene's germline CDR1 is ENHRY and CDR2 SYGVKD. CDR3 length: 14 amino acids. CDR3 nucleotides: TGTGCCTTCAGCCCTGGACAGGGCACTTACGAGCAGTACTTC. Translation gives CAFSPGQGTYEQYF.

This chain links TRBV19 with TRBJ2-1; 9 bases fit TRBD2. The CDR3 extends over 16 amino acids. Germline V gene sequence: CDR1 LNHDA, CDR2 SQIVND (reference sequence). With V trimmed by 1 base and J by 7 bases, 8 bases remained unmatched. Here the CDR3 DNA reads TGTGCCAGTAGTATAGGTGCGGGGGGGCCGGGGAATGAGCAGTTCTTC. This translates into CASSIGAGGPGNEQFF.

The chain links TRBV20-1 to TRBJ1-1; D not resolved. Germline V gene lookup returns CDR1 DFQATT and CDR2 SNEGSKA (reference sequence). The CDR3 totals 14 residues. Trimming left V 2 bases short and J 0 bases short, with 10 bases between. The CDR3 region has the DNA TGCAGTGCTAGAAGGGCGGGCATGAACACTGAAGCTTTCTTT. This encodes CSARRAGMNTEAFF.

As for this clonotype: One junction end does not reproduce the germline sequence, and a read error may be involved. This chain connects TRBV28 to TRBJ2-4, with D unresolved. Germline values: CDR1 MDHEN, CDR2 SYDVKM. The CDR3 has 19 amino acids. The CDR3 is CAGSLIEFSVQGQKNIQYF. The CDR3 coding sequence is TGTGCCGGCAGTTTAATTGAGTTTTCGGTCCAAGGGCAAAAAAACATTCAGTACTTC.

The chain is built from TRBV7-2 and TRBJ2-5; no definite D call. The J call is in doubt because the DNA end fits TRBJ2-7 better. This CDR3 is 14 amino acids long. Germline V gene data show CDR1 as SGHTA and CDR2 as FQGNSA. The CDR3 sequence is CASSFSPSNYEQYF. DNA of the CDR3: TGTGCCAGCAGCTTTAGCCCCTCTAACTACGAGCAGTACTTC.